The rows below give T cell receptor beta chains drawn from one sample of a study of blood T cell repertoires in COVID-19. Measured with immunoSEQ multiplex PCR; TCRdb has only the in-frame clones, and not every one. The sample lists roughly 150,000 clones, approximately 82% occurring once. The sample was peripheral blood. The receptor set was obtained from a woman in her forties or fifties with acute or convalescent COVID-19. Both conserved end residues are part of each CDR3. Each record gives: CDR3 DNA, CDR3 protein, D gene, clone size, V gene, J gene, CDR3 length. A D gene is named only where the DNA matches it firmly. The listing skips clone size in some rows; elsewhere it reads once, few, many or a size class.

CDR3nt: TGTGCCAGTAGTATCGGGTGGGCTAATGAAAAACTGTTTTTT
CDR3aa: CASSIGWANEKLFF
d_gene: -
abundance: -
v_gene: TRBV19
j_gene: TRBJ1-4
len: 14

CDR3nt: TGCGCCAGCAGCGAAGCGGGGGCGGACAATGAGCAGTTCTTC
CDR3aa: CASSEAGADNEQFF
d_gene: TRBD2
abundance: -
v_gene: TRBV10-2
j_gene: TRBJ2-1
len: 14

CDR3nt: TGTGCCAGCAGTGAAGCGGGGACTAGCGGGCTTAGAGATACGCAGTATTTT
CDR3aa: CASSEAGTSGLRDTQYF
d_gene: TRBD2
abundance: once
v_gene: TRBV6-1
j_gene: TRBJ2-3
len: 17

CDR3nt: TGCGCCAGCAGCCAACGAATCAGGGATCGATGGGGATACACCGGGGAGCTGTTTTTT
CDR3aa: CASSQRIRDRWGYTGELFF
d_gene: -
abundance: -
v_gene: TRBV4-3
j_gene: TRBJ2-2
len: 19

CDR3nt: TGTGCCAGTAGCCTGACAGGGGTAACGCTGTTGAATTCACCCCTCCACTTT
CDR3aa: CASSLTGVTLLNSPLHF
d_gene: TRBD1
abundance: few
v_gene: TRBV19
j_gene: TRBJ1-6
len: 17

CDR3nt: TGTGCCAGCAGTCGACTAGCGGGACCAGATACGCAGTATTTT
CDR3aa: CASSRLAGPDTQYF
d_gene: TRBD2
abundance: -
v_gene: TRBV6-5
j_gene: TRBJ2-3
len: 14

CDR3nt: TGTGCCAGCAGCGGGGGGGACCCCCGGAGGGCAACAGATACGCAGTATTTT
CDR3aa: CASSGGDPRRATDTQYF
d_gene: TRBD2
abundance: -
v_gene: TRBV7-6
j_gene: TRBJ2-3
len: 17

CDR3nt: TGTGCCAGCAGTGCGGGGGGGGGCATTCAGCCCCAGCATTTT
CDR3aa: CASSAGGGIQPQHF
d_gene: -
abundance: -
v_gene: TRBV25-1
j_gene: TRBJ1-5
len: 14

CDR3nt: TGCGCCAGCAGCAGAGGAGGGTCTGACACTGAAGCTTTCTTT
CDR3aa: CASSRGGSDTEAFF
d_gene: -
abundance: -
v_gene: TRBV4-1
j_gene: TRBJ1-1
len: 14

CDR3nt: TGTGCCAGCAGCTTGGTAGGGCAGGGGCCCCAACCCCTCCACTTT
CDR3aa: CASSLVGQGPQPLHF
d_gene: -
abundance: -
v_gene: TRBV5-4
j_gene: TRBJ1-6
len: 15

CDR3nt: TGTGCCAGCAGTTACGGAGGAGAGACCCAGTACTTC
CDR3aa: CASSYGGETQYF
d_gene: -
abundance: -
v_gene: TRBV12-3/TRBV12-4
j_gene: TRBJ2-5
len: 12

CDR3nt: TGTGCCAGCAGTTCGAACAGGGGCAGGCAGGAAAAACTGTTTTTT
CDR3aa: CASSSNRGRQEKLFF
d_gene: TRBD1
abundance: few
v_gene: TRBV28
j_gene: TRBJ1-4
len: 15

CDR3nt: TGTGCCAGCAGAAGGACTAGCGGGAGCTCAGATACGCAGTATTTT
CDR3aa: CASRRTSGSSDTQYF
d_gene: TRBD2
abundance: once
v_gene: TRBV6-6
j_gene: TRBJ2-3
len: 15

CDR3nt: TGCGCCAGCAGCCAAACAACCGGGACTATGGGCTACGAGCAGTACTTC
CDR3aa: CASSQTTGTMGYEQYF
d_gene: TRBD2
abundance: -
v_gene: TRBV4-3
j_gene: TRBJ2-7
len: 16

CDR3nt: TGTGCCAGCAGTGAACGAGCGACCGGGAGAGGTAACAATGAGCAGTTCTTC
CDR3aa: CASSERATGRGNNEQFF
d_gene: -
abundance: -
v_gene: TRBV2
j_gene: TRBJ2-1
len: 17

CDR3nt: TGTGCCAGCAGCGGACAGTCGAACACTGAAGCTTTCTTT
CDR3aa: CASSGQSNTEAFF
d_gene: -
abundance: few
v_gene: TRBV7-9
j_gene: TRBJ1-1
len: 13

CDR3nt: TGTGCCAGCAGTTACTTAGGAGGGTCGGTTATGCCAGATACGCAGTATTTT
CDR3aa: CASSYLGGSVMPDTQYF
d_gene: -
abundance: once
v_gene: TRBV6-2/TRBV6-3
j_gene: TRBJ2-3
len: 17

CDR3nt: TGTGCCAGCAGTCAGACTAGCGGGAGGTCTCCCATTCAGTACTTC
CDR3aa: CASSQTSGRSPIQYF
d_gene: -
abundance: once
v_gene: TRBV12-1
j_gene: TRBJ2-4
len: 15

CDR3nt: TGTGCCAGCACCTTTTCTCCAGGGACTGGAAACACCATATATTTT
CDR3aa: CASTFSPGTGNTIYF
d_gene: -
abundance: -
v_gene: TRBV11-2
j_gene: TRBJ1-3
len: 15

CDR3nt: TGTGCCAGCAGTTACGCAATCCTAGCGGGAGTGACCACAGATACGCAGTATTTT
CDR3aa: CASSYAILAGVTTDTQYF
d_gene: TRBD2
abundance: -
v_gene: TRBV6-2/TRBV6-3
j_gene: TRBJ2-3
len: 18

CDR3nt: TGTGCCAGCAGGGTGCTAGCGGGGGGGCCTCTCGAGCAGTACTTC
CDR3aa: CASRVLAGGPLEQYF
d_gene: TRBD2
abundance: -
v_gene: TRBV11-2
j_gene: TRBJ2-7
len: 15

CDR3nt: TGTGCCAGCAGCTTAGATGCTGAGATCGGGGAGCTGTTTTTT
CDR3aa: CASSLDAEIGELFF
d_gene: -
abundance: -
v_gene: TRBV11-2
j_gene: TRBJ2-2
len: 14

CDR3nt: TGTGCCAGCAGCGTAGCCACAGGGGGATCTGAAAAACTGTTTTTT
CDR3aa: CASSVATGGSEKLFF
d_gene: TRBD1
abundance: -
v_gene: TRBV9
j_gene: TRBJ1-4
len: 15

CDR3nt: TGTGCCAGCAGTTCCGCCTCCGGGACAGGAGTTAATGAAAGACTGTTTTTT
CDR3aa: CASSSASGTGVNERLFF
d_gene: TRBD1
abundance: few
v_gene: TRBV6-2/TRBV6-3
j_gene: TRBJ1-4
len: 17

CDR3nt: TGTGCCAGCAGCTTTAGCGGGGGGTTCAACAATGAGCAGTTCTTC
CDR3aa: CASSFSGGFNNEQFF
d_gene: TRBD2
abundance: -
v_gene: TRBV5-6
j_gene: TRBJ2-1
len: 15

CDR3nt: TGTGCCAGCAGCGTAGGACAGAGGAATAATTCACCCCTCCACTTT
CDR3aa: CASSVGQRNNSPLHF
d_gene: -
abundance: -
v_gene: TRBV9
j_gene: TRBJ1-6
len: 15

CDR3nt: TGTGCCAGCAGTGAAAACGGGGGGCGAGAGACCCAGTACTTC
CDR3aa: CASSENGGRETQYF
d_gene: -
abundance: -
v_gene: TRBV6-1
j_gene: TRBJ2-5
len: 14

CDR3nt: TGCGCCAGCAGCCACGTCCGTTCAGGGGGTGCCGGGGAGCTGTTTTTT
CDR3aa: CASSHVRSGGAGELFF
d_gene: TRBD1
abundance: -
v_gene: TRBV4-3
j_gene: TRBJ2-2
len: 16

CDR3nt: TGTGCCACCAGTGATACCCCCGGGACAGGGATAACCGGGGAGCTGTTTTTT
CDR3aa: CATSDTPGTGITGELFF
d_gene: TRBD1
abundance: -
v_gene: TRBV24-1
j_gene: TRBJ2-2
len: 17

CDR3nt: TGTGCCACCAGCAGAGGGGGGACTAGCGGGAGTGGGGAGACCCAGTACTTC
CDR3aa: CATSRGGTSGSGETQYF
d_gene: TRBD2
abundance: -
v_gene: TRBV15
j_gene: TRBJ2-5
len: 17

CDR3nt: TGTGCCAGCAGCCCTAGAACGGGGACAGGACCTTATGGCTACACCTTC
CDR3aa: CASSPRTGTGPYGYTF
d_gene: TRBD1
abundance: -
v_gene: TRBV7-8
j_gene: TRBJ1-2
len: 16

CDR3nt: TGTGCCAGCAGTCGCCCACTAGCGGGAGGGCTAGACGAGCAGTTCTTC
CDR3aa: CASSRPLAGGLDEQFF
d_gene: TRBD2
abundance: -
v_gene: TRBV9
j_gene: TRBJ2-1
len: 16

CDR3nt: TGCGCCAGCAGGGGACAGGGTCGATCGAATCAGCCCCAGCATTTT
CDR3aa: CASRGQGRSNQPQHF
d_gene: TRBD1
abundance: -
v_gene: TRBV23-1
j_gene: TRBJ1-5
len: 15

CDR3nt: TGTGCCAGCTCAATTACAGGGGGCCCTAGCTCTGGAAACACCATATATTTT
CDR3aa: CASSITGGPSSGNTIYF
d_gene: TRBD1
abundance: few
v_gene: TRBV18
j_gene: TRBJ1-3
len: 17

CDR3nt: TGTGCCAGTAGTATCGGGGGGCGGCGGTCAGATACGCAGTATTTT
CDR3aa: CASSIGGRRSDTQYF
d_gene: -
abundance: once
v_gene: TRBV19
j_gene: TRBJ2-3
len: 15

CDR3nt: TGTGCCAGCAGTTACTCAAAGGGGGAAGCTTTCTTT
CDR3aa: CASSYSKGEAFF
d_gene: -
abundance: once
v_gene: TRBV6-5
j_gene: TRBJ1-1
len: 12

CDR3nt: TGTGCCAGCACCCCGGGACAGGAGCCCAGCCCAAATTCACCCCTCCACTTT
CDR3aa: CASTPGQEPSPNSPLHF
d_gene: TRBD1
abundance: -
v_gene: TRBV28
j_gene: TRBJ1-6
len: 17

CDR3nt: TGTGCCAGCAGCTTACGACAGGGGTCCGGGGAGCTGTTTTTT
CDR3aa: CASSLRQGSGELFF
d_gene: TRBD1
abundance: -
v_gene: TRBV7-9
j_gene: TRBJ2-2
len: 14

CDR3nt: TGTGCCAGCAGCAGCCACAGGGGGGGCCTCAATCAGCCCCAGCATTTT
CDR3aa: CASSSHRGGLNQPQHF
d_gene: TRBD1
abundance: -
v_gene: TRBV28
j_gene: TRBJ1-5
len: 16

CDR3nt: TGTGCCAGCAGCTTAGATTGGACTAGCAATGAGCAGTTCTTC
CDR3aa: CASSLDWTSNEQFF
d_gene: TRBD2
abundance: once
v_gene: TRBV7-9
j_gene: TRBJ2-1
len: 14

CDR3nt: TGTGCCAGCAGTCAGGGGCCGGGGACTGAAGCTTTCTTT
CDR3aa: CASSQGPGTEAFF
d_gene: -
abundance: -
v_gene: TRBV2
j_gene: TRBJ1-1
len: 13